This passage covers 27 T cell receptor beta chains from one sample sequenced in a study of T cell responses to AZD1222 COVID-19 vaccine. Measured with immunoSEQ multiplex PCR; TCRdb has only the in-frame clones, and not every one. In the table there are about 120,000 clones, roughly 93% of which are singletons. Sample: peripheral blood, taken on day 0 of AZD1222 vaccination. These receptors all stem from an adult in good health.

This chain joins TRBV3-1 (or the pseudogene TRBV3-2) and TRBJ1-1, with 7 bases that match TRBD1. Losses at the gene ends were 4 bases for V and 4 bases for J; bases not matched to a gene: 9. Germline V lookup: CDR1 LGHDT, CDR2 YNNKEL (reference sequence). The CDR3 loop spans 15 amino acids. CDR3 DNA sequence: TGTGCCAGCAGCCCCCAGGGACAGAGAAGCACTGAAGCTTTCTTT. It is translated as CASSPQGQRSTEAFF.

The chain carries TRBV28 and TRBJ2-7, with TRBD2 matching over 11 bases. Looked up from germline, CDR1 is MDHEN and CDR2 is SYDVKM. The trim removed 10 bases at V and 5 bases at J, leaving 7 bases unmatched. This CDR3 is built from 13 residues. CDR3 amino acids: CATIAGGPDEQYF. CDR3 nucleotide sequence: TGTGCCACAATAGCGGGAGGGCCCGACGAGCAGTACTTC.

This rearrangement joins TRBV12-3 or TRBV12-4 to TRBJ2-1; 9 positions match TRBD2. The CDR3 length is 13 residues. With V trimmed by 6 bases and J by 9 bases, 6 bases remained unmatched. The CDR3 DNA reads as TGTGCCAGCAGGCGTTCTAGCGGGGTTGAGCAGTTCTTC. Its protein product is CASRRSSGVEQFF.

The J gene is TRBJ1-5, the V gene TRBV28; D call uncertain. Looked up from germline, CDR1 is MDHEN and CDR2 is SYDVKM. The CDR3 consists of 13 residues. The V gene lost 2 bases and the J gene lost 5 bases, with 7 bases spanning the gap. CDR3 DNA: TGTGCCAGCAGTTTACTGTTGGATCAGCCCCAGCATTTT. It is translated as CASSLLLDQPQHF.

V and J are TRBV6-5 and TRBJ1-1; no reliable D call. This CDR3 has 13 residues. The V end was cut by 7 bases, the J end by 4 bases, with 13 bases between. CDR1 and CDR2 (germline): MNHEY, SVGAGI. CDR3 in amino acids: CASIHPGTTEAFF. Here the CDR3 DNA reads TGTGCCAGCATCCACCCGGGTACCACTGAAGCTTTCTTT.

In its sample, this clone was seen a few times. This sequence joins TRBV2 and TRBJ2-2, with TRBD2 matching 8 bases. CDR3 size: 14 residues. The ends lost 10 bases at V and 4 bases at J; junction bases unmatched: 8. The V gene's germline CDR1 is SNHLY and CDR2 FYNNEI. This CDR3 is CATRGTSSTGELFF. The CDR3 DNA reads as TGTGCCACTCGGGGGACTAGTAGCACCGGGGAGCTGTTTTTT.

Comment on this clone: A much larger clone differs by one base, so this may be a read error. Other DNA sequences in this sample translate to the same CDR3. The genes are TRBV10-1 and TRBJ1-2; TRBD1 is a possible D gene (6 bases). CDR1 is WNHNN, CDR2 SYGVQD, per germline (reference sequence). The CDR3 runs 13 residues. V was trimmed by 3 bases and J by 5 bases, leaving 10 bases between them. CDR3 sequence reads: CASSEQGRYGYTF. The CDR3 DNA follows: TGCGCCAGCAGTGAACAGGGACGGTATGGCTACACCTTC.

The chain has TRBV19 and TRBJ2-7; D unresolved. Germline CDR1 reads LNHDA; CDR2 reads SQIVND (reference sequence). Between the trimmed V and J ends, which lost 5 bases and 3 bases, there was a span of 11 bases. The CDR3 length is 13 residues. CDR3 DNA: TGTGCCAGTAGTTTGTCCATCAACTACGAGCAGTACTTC. It translates to CASSLSINYEQYF.

The V and J genes are TRBV3-1 (or the pseudogene TRBV3-2) and TRBJ2-7; D remains ambiguous. V was cut by 4 bases and J by 7 bases, with 8 bases left in between. This CDR3 contains 11 residues. The germline gives CDR1 LGHDT, CDR2 YNNKEL (reference sequence). The CDR3 sequence: CASSPVREQYF. The CDR3 nucleotides read TGTGCCAGCAGCCCCGTCCGTGAGCAGTACTTC.

The genes are TRBV7-9 and TRBJ1-1; TRBD1 might be the D (5 bases). The CDR3 is 17 residues long. V shed 5 bases and J shed 0 bases, with 19 bases lying between them. Looked up from germline, CDR1 is SEHNR and CDR2 is FQNEAQ (reference sequence). In nucleotides, the CDR3 is TGTGCCAGCAGCCCCGGGGGAGGACGAGTAGTGAACACTGAAGCTTTCTTT. Translating it yields CASSPGGGRVVNTEAFF.

This sequence joins TRBV18 and TRBJ2-1; D unresolved. The germline CDR1 and CDR2 sequences are KGHSH and LQKENI. Between the trimmed V and J ends, which lost 2 bases and 7 bases, there was a span of 6 bases. The CDR3 has 12 amino acids. The CDR3 coding sequence is TGTGCCAGCTCACCATGGAGTAATGAGCAGTTCTTC. This encodes CASSPWSNEQFF.

The chain uses TRBV12-5 and TRBJ2-1; 10 bases agree with TRBD2. J was trimmed by 5 bases and V by 2 bases; bases with no gene match: 3. Germline V CDR1 and CDR2: LGHNT, FRNRAP. The length of the CDR3 is 15 residues. The chain's CDR3 is CASGLRGLAHNEQFF. Written as DNA, the CDR3 is TGTGCTAGTGGTTTGAGGGGACTAGCGCACAATGAGCAGTTCTTC.

The chain recombines TRBV5-1 with TRBJ1-6, with 8 bases lining up with TRBD1. The germline V gene has CDR1 SGHRS and CDR2 YFSETQ. V lost 4 bases and J lost 7; bases outside the gene matches: 7. CDR3 size: 15 residues. This CDR3 reads CASSDTGGGNSPLHF. In DNA, the CDR3 is TGCGCCAGCAGCGACACAGGGGGAGGAAATTCACCCCTCCACTTT.

In DNA, the CDR3 is TGTGCCAGCAGCTTGCAACAGGGGATGCTCCCTTACAATGAGCAGTTCTTC. It translates to CASSLQQGMLPYNEQFF. The chain uses TRBV5-6 and TRBJ2-1; 7 bases align to TRBD1. CDR1 and CDR2 (germline): SGHDT, YYEEEE. The CDR3 extends over 17 amino acids. The V and J ends lost 1 base and 4 bases, in that order; junction bases with no gene match: 11. Drawing the rest from reference TRBV5-6 and TRBJ2-1, the complete variable domain is DAGVTQSPTHLIKTRGQQVTLRCSPKSGHDTVSWYQQALGQGPQFIFQYYEEEERQRGNFPDRFSGHQFPNYSSELNVNALLLGDSALYLCASSLQQGMLPYNEQFFGPGTRLTVL.

CDR3 sequence: CASRGTTGIVGQKLFF. The CDR3 DNA reads TGTGCCAGCAGGGGGACCACAGGGATAGTGGGCCAAAAACTGTTTTTT. The V call is TRBV2, the J call TRBJ1-4; D may be TRBD1 (6 bases). The CDR3 is made up of 16 amino acids. Germline V gives CDR1 SNHLY, CDR2 FYNNEI. The V end was cut by 6 bases, the J end by 9 bases, with 23 bases between.

The chain is built from TRBV21-1 and TRBJ2-7; the table gives TRBD2 as D, unverified against the DNA. TRBV21-1 is listed as a pseudogene. CDR3 length equals 16 residues. CDR3 sequence reads: CASREAGDCRSYEQYF. DNA for the CDR3: TGTGCCAGCAGAGAGGCTGGGGACTGTAGGTCCTACGAGCAGTACTTC.

This clone was counted once. The J gene is TRBJ2-7, the V gene TRBV28; unclear D gene. The CDR3 totals 12 residues. V shed 5 bases and J shed 5 bases, with 10 bases lying between them. Germline V gene sequence: CDR1 MDHEN, CDR2 SYDVKM. In DNA form, the CDR3 reads TGTGCCAGCAGTCCCGGCAGGAACGAGCAGTACTTC. This gives the protein CASSPGRNEQYF.

This clone turned up a few times. The chain joins TRBV5-5 to TRBJ2-7; D is unresolved. The ends were cut back, 5 bases at V and 0 bases at J, with 9 bases in the middle. The CDR3 is 13 amino acids. Germline CDR1 SGHKS, CDR2 YYEKEE (reference sequence). The CDR3 DNA is TGTGCCAGCAGTTTGTTGAGCTCCTACGAGCAGTACTTC. It yields the protein CASSLLSSYEQYF.

The rearrangement joins TRBV5-6 to TRBJ2-7; 9 bases align to TRBD2. This CDR3 contains 17 residues. Trimming removed 4 bases from V and 0 bases from J; junction bases left unmatched: 11. The germline gives CDR1 SGHDT, CDR2 YYEEEE. This CDR3 reads CASSHGGEREDSYEQYF. For the CDR3, the DNA is TGTGCCAGCAGCCATGGGGGAGAGCGGGAGGACTCCTACGAGCAGTACTTC.

This chain links TRBV5-6 with TRBJ1-1, with D hard to call. The V gene lost 2 bases and the J gene lost 3 bases, with 5 bases spanning the gap. The V gene's germline CDR1 is SGHDT and CDR2 YYEEEE. The CDR3 consists of 12 residues. Here the CDR3 DNA reads TGTGCCAGCAGCTTTACCCACACTGAAGCTTTCTTT. Translation: CASSFTHTEAFF. Together with reference TRBV5-6 and TRBJ1-1, the CDR3 gives the full variable domain: DAGVTQSPTHLIKTRGQQVTLRCSPKSGHDTVSWYQQALGQGPQFIFQYYEEEERQRGNFPDRFSGHQFPNYSSELNVNALLLGDSALYLCASSFTHTEAFFGQGTRLTVV.

In its sample, this clone was seen once. The chain couples TRBV11-2 to TRBJ2-1, with D perhaps TRBD2 (5 bases). V lost 5 bases and J 6 bases, leaving 17 bases between the germline ends. The V gene's germline CDR1 is SGHAT and CDR2 FQNNGV. This CDR3 comprises 15 residues. CDR3 sequence (DNA): TGTGCCAGCAGCCCTGGACTTCGGGAATCCAATGAGCAGTTCTTC. It is translated as CASSPGLRESNEQFF.

V is TRBV10-3 and J is TRBJ2-2; 7 positions agree with TRBD1. Germline V gene data show CDR1 as ENHRY and CDR2 as SYGVKD. The CDR3 length is 19 residues. J gave up 1 base and V 2 bases, and 13 bases lay outside the gene matches. For the CDR3, the DNA is TGTGCCATCAGTGAGGGCCCACCCAAGGGGGCCTTGAACACCGGGGAGCTGTTTTTT. Its protein is CAISEGPPKGALNTGELFF.

This clone was recorded a few times. This chain links TRBV27 with TRBJ1-5; D is possibly TRBD1 (6 bases). Germline V CDR1 and CDR2: MNHEY, SMNVEV (reference sequence). CDR3 length: 14 amino acids. V was clipped by 2 bases and J by 5 bases, with 10 bases between them. The DNA for the CDR3 is TGTGCCAGCAGTTTACAGGGGTCGTATCAGCCCCAGCATTTT. Translation gives CASSLQGSYQPQHF.

The gene calls are TRBV12-3 or TRBV12-4 and TRBJ2-2, with D unresolved. V lost 3 bases and J 8 bases, leaving 4 bases between the germline ends. This CDR3 is built from 11 residues. The CDR3 DNA sequence: TGTGCCAGCAGTTTTGAGGGGGAGCTGTTTTTT. It specifies CASSFEGELFF.

V usage is TRBV27 and J usage is TRBJ1-1; D not resolved. Trimming left V 4 bases short and J 5 bases short, with 17 bases between. CDR1 is MNHEY and CDR2 is SMNVEV in the germline V gene (reference sequence). This CDR3 has 15 amino acids. The CDR3 spells CASSSVQRWGTEAFF. The CDR3 coding sequence is TGTGCCAGCAGTTCAGTCCAACGTTGGGGAACTGAAGCTTTCTTT.

The V gene is TRBV19, the J gene TRBJ2-7; 11 bases match TRBD1. The trim removed 6 bases at V and 3 bases at J, leaving 7 bases unmatched. Germline assignment: CDR1 LNHDA and CDR2 SQIVND (reference sequence). The CDR3 totals 15 residues. DNA for the CDR3: TGTGCCAGTAGCCCCTCGGGACAGGGGGTCTACGAGCAGTACTTC. Translating it yields CASSPSGQGVYEQYF.

A word on this clone: One end of the junction does not line up with germline, which may come from a read error. The chain couples TRBV13 to TRBJ1-3; no reliable D call. This CDR3 has 16 residues. Germline V gene lookup returns CDR1 PRHDT and CDR2 FYEKMQ (reference sequence). CDR3 amino acids: CASSVGPFSSGNTIYF. The CDR3 nucleotides read TGTGCCAGCAGCGTAGGACCCTTTAGCTCTGGAAACACCATATATTTT.